These 2 T cell receptor beta chains were all obtained from the same sample, sequenced in a study of blood T cell repertoires in COVID-19. The data were produced by immunoSEQ multiplex PCR, yet TCRdb's version contains in-frame clones alone and is incomplete. The table lists some 380,000 clones, nearly 90% of them singletons. Sequenced input: peripheral blood. The receptors were sampled from a man aged 18 to 35 with active or convalescent COVID-19.

V and J are TRBV5-1 and TRBJ2-1, with D possibly matching TRBD1 (5 bases). The CDR3 runs to 15 residues. The germline gives CDR1 SGHRS, CDR2 YFSETQ. Trimming removed 2 bases at V and 3 bases at J, with 12 bases between. This chain's CDR3 is CASSFRALVYNEQFF. In DNA, the CDR3 is TGCGCCAGCAGCTTCAGGGCCCTAGTCTACAATGAGCAGTTCTTC.

The gene calls are TRBV27 and TRBJ2-1, with D uncertain. V lost 3 bases and J 0 bases, leaving 3 bases between the germline ends. There are 13 residues in the CDR3. In germline, CDR1 is MNHEY, CDR2 SMNVEV (reference sequence). DNA of the CDR3: TGTGCCAGCAGTTTGAGCTCCTACAATGAGCAGTTCTTC. This gives the protein CASSLSSYNEQFF.